The 18 T cell receptor beta chains in this list originate from one sample, sequenced in a study of blood T cell repertoires in COVID-19. TCRdb's copy holds only in-frame clones and misses some; the assay was immunoSEQ multiplex PCR. Of about 310,000 clones detected, about 89% appear once; the ten largest clones hold 4.5% to 6.5%. Material for sequencing was PBMCs or T cells enriched from blood (not recorded which). All receptors derive from a man in his sixties who had recovered from COVID-19.

The V gene is TRBV7-2, the J gene TRBJ2-2; 10 bases align to TRBD2. Unmatched junction bases numbered 3, after V lost 7 bases and J lost 1 base. The CDR3 is made up of 15 amino acids. Germline values: CDR1 SGHTA, CDR2 FQGNSA. CDR3 DNA sequence: TGTGCCAGCAATTTAGCGGGAGGGAACACCGGGGAGCTGTTTTTT. Translation gives CASNLAGGNTGELFF.

Only a few counts were recorded for this clone. The chain joins TRBV24-1 to TRBJ2-2, with TRBD2 matching 9 bases. The germline V gene has CDR1 KGHDR and CDR2 SFDVKD. This CDR3 has 16 residues. V gave up 2 bases and J gave up 4 bases; unmatched junction bases: 4. CDR3 sequence: CATSDWTSASTGELFF. CDR3 sequence (DNA): TGTGCCACCAGTGATTGGACTAGCGCGAGCACCGGGGAGCTGTTTTTT.

The CDR3 nucleotides read TGTGCCAGCAGCTTGTCACTTGAGGGCAACGTCCTGACTTTC. Protein product: CASSLSLEGNVLTF. The gene calls are TRBV5-4 and TRBJ2-6, with D perhaps TRBD2 (5 bases). Germline loops: CDR1 SGHNT, CDR2 YYREEE (reference sequence). The ends were cut back, 1 base at V and 9 bases at J, with 11 bases in the middle. The CDR3 spans 14 residues.

V and J are TRBV28 and TRBJ2-7, with D possibly TRBD1 on 5 matching bases. The CDR3 is made up of 17 amino acids. Germline CDR1 is MDHEN and CDR2 is SYDVKM. The germline V and J ends were trimmed by 6 bases and 1 base, with 22 bases remaining between them. DNA for the CDR3: TGTGCCAGCAGCGGAAGTTGGGGCGGTCCATTGTCCTACGAGCAGTACTTC. This gives the protein CASSGSWGGPLSYEQYF.

The chain recombines TRBV28 with TRBJ1-2; 7 positions agree with TRBD1. This CDR3 contains 14 residues. CDR1 MDHEN and CDR2 SYDVKM come from the germline V gene. After removal of 6 bases from V and 7 bases from J, the junction contained 11 bases not matched to a gene. DNA for the CDR3: TGTGCCAGCAGGACGACAGGGACCCCCCTTGGCTACACCTTC. It is translated as CASRTTGTPLGYTF.

The J gene is TRBJ2-7, the V gene TRBV21-1; TRBD2, the D gene given by the table, was not confirmed from the DNA. TRBV21-1 is tagged as a pseudogene. This CDR3 is built from 17 residues. CDR3 sequence (DNA): TGTGCCAGCAGCAAAGTGGGACGGGAGGGAGGCCCTGACGAGCAGTACTTC. Its protein product is CASSKVGREGGPDEQYF.

The chain uses TRBV24-1 and TRBJ1-2; 7 nucleotides align to TRBD1. V lost 5 bases to trimming and J lost 3 bases; unmatched junction nucleotides: 8. Germline CDR1 is KGHDR and CDR2 is SFDVKD. CDR3 length: 15 amino acids. As DNA, the CDR3 is TGTGCCACCAGTGGGGTACAGGGGAACGACTATGGCTACACCTTC. This codes for CATSGVQGNDYGYTF.

The chain recombines TRBV5-1 with TRBJ1-2; D is unclear. This CDR3 has 12 residues. V was clipped by 0 bases and J by 8 bases, with 8 bases between them. The germline V gene has CDR1 SGHRS and CDR2 YFSETQ. CDR3 coding DNA: TGCGCCAGCAGCTTGGATGTGCAGGGCTACACCTTC. Its translation: CASSLDVQGYTF.

This chain links TRBV18 with TRBJ1-4; no firm D call. V shed 2 bases and J shed 3 bases, with 10 bases lying between them. Germline V gene sequence: CDR1 KGHSH, CDR2 LQKENI. CDR3 length equals 15 residues. The chain's CDR3 is CASSPGFAANEKLFF. CDR3 DNA: TGTGCCAGCTCACCAGGTTTTGCAGCTAATGAAAAACTGTTTTTT.

This chain uses TRBV6-1 with TRBJ1-2; 8 nucleotides match TRBD1. The CDR3 sequence is 14 residues long. The germline V gene encodes CDR1 MNHNS and CDR2 SASEGT. The trim removed 2 bases at V and 8 bases at J, leaving 7 bases unmatched. The CDR3 region is CASSERTGLSGYTF. Written as DNA, the CDR3 is TGTGCCAGCAGTGAAAGGACAGGGCTTTCGGGCTACACCTTC.

The chain joins TRBV19 to TRBJ1-3, with D hard to call. This CDR3 region has 14 residues. From germline, CDR1 is LNHDA and CDR2 SQIVND (reference sequence). The V end lost 4 bases, the J end lost 0 bases, and 7 bases lay between the germline ends. CDR3 DNA sequence: TGTGCCAGTAGTACTGCAGTCTCTGGAAACACCATATATTTT. As protein: CASSTAVSGNTIYF.

This chain uses TRBV13 with TRBJ2-7, with D possibly being TRBD2 (6 bases). This CDR3 region has 14 residues. Per the germline V gene, CDR1 is PRHDT and CDR2 is FYEKMQ (reference sequence). Between the trimmed V and J ends, which lost 5 bases and 2 bases, there was a span of 13 bases. This CDR3 is CASSNRERTYEQYF. DNA for the CDR3: TGTGCCAGCAGCAACCGGGAGAGAACCTACGAGCAGTACTTC.

The chain recombines TRBV10-1 with TRBJ1-5, with TRBD1 identical over 7 bases. Germline lookup yields CDR1 WNHNN and CDR2 SYGVQD (reference sequence). V dropped 3 bases and J dropped 3; count of bases not matched to a gene: 11. The CDR3 is 17 amino acids. CDR3 coding DNA: TGCGCCAGCAGTGAATCGGGACAGTTGCTCCTCAATCAGCCCCAGCATTTT. Encoded protein: CASSESGQLLLNQPQHF.

This clone was detected once. This chain connects TRBV29-1 to TRBJ2-1; 7 nucleotides match TRBD1. The J segment lost 2 bases and the V segment lost 6 bases, leaving 10 bases of the junction unmatched. The length of the CDR3 is 15 residues. CDR1 and CDR2 from the germline V gene are SQVTM and ANQGSEA. DNA of the CDR3: TGCAGCGTGATTCGGACAGGTGGTCCCTACAATGAGCAGTTCTTC. Translating gives CSVIRTGGPYNEQFF.

This clone is a singleton in its sample. The chain combines TRBV6-5 with TRBJ2-7; D remains ambiguous. The germline V gene encodes CDR1 MNHEY and CDR2 SVGAGI. Trimming removed 6 bases at V and 6 bases at J, with 9 bases between. The CDR3 sequence is 11 residues long. CDR3 loop: CASSRPGEQYF. As DNA, the CDR3 is TGTGCCAGCAGCCGCCCCGGCGAGCAGTACTTC.

This chain connects TRBV11-2 to TRBJ1-2; TRBD1 matches 9 bases. The CDR3 is 13 residues long. Trimming cost V 5 bases and J 3 bases; bases outside gene matches: 1. The germline CDR1 and CDR2 sequences are SGHAT and FQNNGV. CDR3 in amino acids: CASSRDRDYGYTF. The CDR3 bases are TGTGCCAGCAGCCGGGACAGGGACTATGGCTACACCTTC.

The gene calls are TRBV5-1 and TRBJ1-2; TRBD1 matches at 8 bases. Per the germline V gene, CDR1 is SGHRS and CDR2 is YFSETQ. J gave up 8 bases and V 3 bases, and 9 bases lay outside the gene matches. There are 14 residues in the CDR3. The DNA of the CDR3 is TGCGCCAGCAGCTCTCCCCAGACAGGGGAAGGCTACACCTTC. It yields the protein CASSSPQTGEGYTF.

This chain joins TRBV5-1 and TRBJ2-1; D might be TRBD1 (6 bases). The germline gives CDR1 SGHRS, CDR2 YFSETQ. The germline V and J ends were trimmed by 0 bases and 5 bases, with 12 bases remaining between them. The CDR3 loop spans 15 amino acids. CDR3 region: CASSLVDKGDNEQFF. The CDR3 coding sequence is TGCGCCAGCAGCTTGGTGGACAAGGGGGACAATGAGCAGTTCTTC.